This T cell receptor beta chain was identified in a study of OX40 agonist ivuxolimab in advanced cancers. Study-level information: At around 83% male, the cohort had a mean age of 60 years, ranging from about 23 to 80. Study results and caveats: Researchers did not determine the expanded peripheral T cells' antigen specificity.

A remark on this clone: Its target is not known.

The V gene's germline CDR1 is SGHRS and CDR2 YFSETQ. V trimming: 5 bases; J trimming: 3 bases; junction bases outside the gene matches: 4. This CDR3 comprises 14 residues. Only in-frame clones appear in the TCRdb table, and some are missing; sequencing was by immunoSEQ multiplex PCR. The table has about 69,000 clones, about three quarters seen once; the top ten hold 2% to 2.5%. The chain uses TRBV5-1 and TRBJ1-4; 7 nucleotides line up with TRBD1. This receptor was obtained from an adult with an advanced solid tumor such as melanoma, head and neck, liver or kidney cancer. Sequenced material: CD4+ or CD8+ T cells sorted from blood, taken in a trial of the OX40 agonist ivuxolimab. This CDR3 reads CASRLGGSNEKLFF. The CDR3 DNA sequence: TGCGCCAGCAGACTAGGGGGCTCTAATGAAAAACTGTTTTTT.